The next 8 T cell receptor beta chains were all read from a single sample in a study of T cells in Graves' hyperthyroidism and ophthalmopathy. Amplified regions were TCR beta CDR3 sequences from RNA transcripts. The HTBI primer set drove a first-round RT-PCR of the TCR CDR3. Using its own MiXCR run on the multiplex PCR reads, TCRdb lists one record per CDR3 protein. The sample carries 550,000 to 800,000 distinct CDR3 sequences, roughly 15% recorded once. The source material was blood. The origin of the receptors is a man between 18 and 29 years old with Graves' hyperthyroidism.

The rearrangement uses TRBV7-8 and TRBJ2-5; D not resolved. The germline V gene has CDR1 SGHVS and CDR2 FQNEAQ. Trimming pared 7 bases from V and 1 base from J, leaving 16 bases between. This CDR3 spans 15 amino acids. The CDR3 DNA reads TGTGCCAGCACAAAAGGCGCGGTAGGCCAAGAGACCCAGTACTTC. The encoded protein is CASTKGAVGQETQYF.

The rearrangement links TRBV2 to TRBJ1-6; no clear D gene. This CDR3 is built from 13 residues. V lost 2 bases, J lost 16 bases, and 15 bases lay in between. CDR1 SNHLY and CDR2 FYNNEI come from the germline V gene. The CDR3 region is CASSEKDRTLLHF. The DNA for the CDR3 is TGTGCCAGCAGTGAAAAGGACCGGACTCTTCTCCACTTT.

In its sample, this clonotype was seen many times. The rearrangement joins TRBV28 to TRBJ1-5, with 8 bases matching TRBD1. The ends lost 5 bases at V and 5 bases at J; junction bases unmatched: 5. CDR1 is MDHEN and CDR2 is SYDVKM in the germline V gene. There are 14 residues in the CDR3. CDR3 protein: CASSPGGADQPQHF. For the CDR3, the DNA is TGTGCCAGCAGTCCAGGGGGCGCGGATCAGCCCCAGCATTTT.

This clonotype was observed a few times. The rearrangement links TRBV20-1 to TRBJ2-1, with D possibly matching TRBD2 (5 bases). The V gene's germline CDR1 is DFQATT and CDR2 SNEGSKA (reference sequence). The CDR3 has 14 residues. Trimming shortened V by 6 bases and J by 0 bases, and 12 bases separated the two germline ends. The CDR3 DNA follows: TGCAGTGCGGGCCAAGGAGGCTCCTACAATGAGCAGTTCTTC. Encoded protein: CSAGQGGSYNEQFF.

CDR3 loop: CASSLLSGGVTGELFF. The DNA for the CDR3 is TGTGCCAGCAGCTTATTGTCGGGAGGAGTCACCGGGGAGCTGTTTTTT. The chain has TRBV11-1 and TRBJ2-2; 7 nucleotides align to TRBD2. The trim removed 2 bases at V and 4 bases at J, leaving 7 bases unmatched. There are 16 residues in the CDR3. Germline CDR1 is SGHAT and CDR2 is FQDESV (reference sequence). The full variable domain, its missing parts supplied by reference TRBV11-1 and TRBJ2-2, is EAEVAQSPRYKITEKSQAVAFWCDPISGHATLYWYRQILGQGPELLVQFQDESVVDDSQLPKDRFSAERLKGVDSTLKIQPAELGDSAMYLCASSLLSGGVTGELFFGEGSRLTVL.

This rearrangement joins TRBV7-2 to TRBJ2-1; D not certain. Trimming took 5 bases from V and 10 from J, leaving 18 bases between them. CDR3 length: 14 amino acids. From germline, CDR1 is SGHTA and CDR2 FQGNSA. The CDR3 bases are TGTGCCAGCAGCCCCAGGCCCCCATTACGAGAGCAGTTCTTC. Its protein product is CASSPRPPLREQFF.

The V gene is TRBV6-2 or TRBV6-3, the J gene TRBJ2-7, with 14 bases aligning to TRBD2. Germline CDR1 MNHEY, CDR2 SVGEGT. V dropped 2 bases and J dropped 2; count of bases not matched to a gene: 5. This CDR3 comprises 17 residues. CDR3 in DNA: TGTGCCAGCAGTTACGGACTAGCGGGAGGCCCCCCCTACGAGCAGTACTTC. The encoded protein is CASSYGLAGGPPYEQYF.

At least ten counts were recorded for this clonotype. This chain uses TRBV2 with TRBJ2-7; the D gene is possibly TRBD1 (5 bases). Between the trimmed V and J ends, which lost 6 bases and 6 bases, there was a span of 18 bases. The CDR3 totals 14 residues. Germline V gene sequence: CDR1 SNHLY, CDR2 FYNNEI. The CDR3 loop reads CASRSQGDQGEQYF. CDR3 in DNA: TGTGCCAGCAGATCCCAGGGCGACCAGGGCGAGCAGTACTTC.